These 26 T cell receptor beta chains were all obtained from the same sample, sequenced in a study of cytomegalovirus exposure and HLA in healthy donors. Use of 60 Vbeta and 13 Jbeta primers characterized the PCR. Repertoires were generated with immunoSEQ multiplex PCR, while TCRdb's copy carries only in-frame clones and drops some. The sample shows just over 95,000 clones, roughly 71% of them seen only once. Sequencing was done on a sample of PBMCs. The receptor set was obtained from a middle-aged woman in good health and CMV-seronegative.

This chain connects TRBV7-2 to TRBJ2-3; D gene unclear. Trimming cost V 1 base and J 1 base, with 6 bases left between them. CDR3 length: 14 amino acids. CDR1 and CDR2 from the germline V gene are SGHTA and FQGNSA. CDR3: CASSLVQGTDTQYF. In nucleotides, the CDR3 is TGTGCCAGCAGCTTAGTGCAGGGCACAGATACGCAGTATTTT. Supplemented by reference TRBV7-2 and TRBJ2-3, the full variable domain reads GAGVSQSPSNKVTEKGKDVELRCDPISGHTALYWYRQSLGQGLEFLIYFQGNSAPDKSGLPSDRFSAERTGGSVSTLTIQRTQQEDSAVYLCASSLVQGTDTQYFGPGTRLTVL.

The rearrangement links TRBV4-1 to TRBJ2-2; 7 positions match TRBD2. The CDR3 extends over 16 amino acids. Germline V gene lookup returns CDR1 MGHRA and CDR2 YSYEKL. Germline trimming cut 0 bases from V and 5 bases from J; bases unmatched to any gene: 6. CDR3 DNA sequence: TGCGCCAGCAGCCAAGATTATTCGCGGGGGACCGGGGAGCTGTTTTTT. Translated: CASSQDYSRGTGELFF.

The V call is TRBV4-3, the J call TRBJ1-1; D possibly corresponds to TRBD1 (6 bases). V was cut by 3 bases and J by 4 bases, with 9 bases left in between. Looked up from germline, CDR1 is LGHNA and CDR2 is YSLEER. The CDR3 is 13 amino acids. CDR3 DNA: TGCGCCAGCAGCCATCAGGGGATCACTGAAGCTTTCTTT. As protein: CASSHQGITEAFF.

The chain is built from TRBV28 and TRBJ2-2, with D tentatively TRBD1 (6 bases). This CDR3 is 15 amino acids long. V was clipped by 7 bases and J by 6 bases, with 18 bases between them. In germline, CDR1 is MDHEN, CDR2 SYDVKM. The CDR3 DNA is TGTGCCAGCATGTGGCAGGGGCTTAAGCCCGGGGAGCTGTTTTTT. This gives the protein CASMWQGLKPGELFF. The full variable domain, with the rest looked up from reference TRBV28 and TRBJ2-2, is DVKVTQSSRYLVKRTGEKVFLECVQDMDHENMFWYRQDPGLGLRLIYFSYDVKMKEKGDIPEGYSVSREKKERFSLILESASTNQTSMYLCASMWQGLKPGELFFGEGSRLTVL.

This chain uses TRBV27 with TRBJ1-5; TRBD1 is a possible D gene (6 bases). Trimming took off 5 bases at V and 3 bases at J, with 11 bases between the two ends. This CDR3 comprises 14 residues. The germline CDR1 and CDR2 sequences are MNHEY and SMNVEV (reference sequence). The CDR3 sequence: CASSIGTINQPQHF. In DNA, the CDR3 is TGTGCCAGCAGTATTGGGACAATCAATCAGCCCCAGCATTTT.

This chain links TRBV5-1 with TRBJ2-1; TRBD2 matches 15 bases. V was pared by 4 bases and J by 10 bases, with 12 bases of the junction left unmatched. There are 17 residues in the CDR3. Per germline, CDR1 SGHRS and CDR2 YFSETQ. CDR3 loop: CASSPKNGLAGGDEQFF. CDR3 DNA: TGCGCCAGCAGCCCTAAAAATGGACTAGCGGGGGGGGACGAGCAGTTCTTC.

V is TRBV25-1 and J is TRBJ2-3; D not resolved. V lost 6 bases, J lost 0 bases, and 7 bases lay in between. Germline V gene sequence: CDR1 MGHDK, CDR2 SYGVNS. This CDR3 is built from 13 residues. This CDR3 reads CASRRESTDTQYF. In DNA, the CDR3 is TGTGCCAGCAGACGAGAGAGCACAGATACGCAGTATTTT.

This chain uses TRBV9 with TRBJ2-3; D is unclear. The CDR3 totals 14 residues. V was shortened by 0 bases and J by 2 bases, with 7 bases between the two germline ends. Per germline, CDR1 SGDLS and CDR2 YYNGEE. The CDR3 sequence: CASSVVPSTDTQYF. Written as DNA, the CDR3 is TGTGCCAGCAGCGTAGTCCCGTCCACAGATACGCAGTATTTT.

The chain has TRBV5-1 and TRBJ2-3; TRBD2 matches at 7 bases. V shed 2 bases, J shed 0 bases, and the junction held 6 bases outside the gene matches. Germline V gives CDR1 SGHRS, CDR2 YFSETQ. This CDR3 spans 16 amino acids. The CDR3, as DNA: TGCGCCAGCAGCTTAGGCGGGAGTAAGAGCACAGATACGCAGTATTTT. Translated: CASSLGGSKSTDTQYF.

This clone has more than one count but fewer than ten. This chain joins TRBV19 and TRBJ1-2; 10 bases line up with TRBD1. The CDR3 sequence is 15 residues long. J gave up 3 bases and V 10 bases, and 11 bases lay outside the gene matches. The germline V gene has CDR1 LNHDA and CDR2 SQIVND (reference sequence). The CDR3 nucleotides are TGTGCCACCCGGGACAGGGGCGGAAGTCACTATGGCTACACCTTC. This codes for CATRDRGGSHYGYTF.

V gene TRBV6-6 combines with J gene TRBJ1-4, with TRBD1 as a possible D gene (5 bases). Germline lookup yields CDR1 MNHNY and CDR2 SVGAGI (reference sequence). The V end lost 0 bases, the J end lost 4 bases, and 9 bases lay between the germline ends. The CDR3 loop spans 15 amino acids. The CDR3 region is CASSYSRGGNEKLFF. CDR3 coding DNA: TGTGCCAGCAGTTACTCTAGGGGCGGTAATGAAAAACTGTTTTTT.

J is TRBJ2-6 and V is TRBV7-9; 7 nucleotides align to TRBD1. V trimming: 6 bases; J trimming: 3 bases; junction bases outside the gene matches: 17. The CDR3 spans 19 residues. Germline assignment: CDR1 SEHNR and CDR2 FQNEAQ (reference sequence). CDR3 sequence (DNA): TGTGCCAGCAGGCTCCCACCCAGGGGGAATCTCTATGGGGCCAACGTCCTGACTTTC. This sequence encodes CASRLPPRGNLYGANVLTF.

This clone was counted between two and nine times. The chain combines TRBV30 with TRBJ1-6, with 8 nucleotides matching TRBD1. This CDR3 is built from 14 residues. Germline values: CDR1 GTSNPN, CDR2 SVGIG (reference sequence). Trimming cost V 3 bases and J 6 bases; bases outside gene matches: 4. The CDR3 loop reads CAWRKTGVNSPLHF. The CDR3 DNA reads TGTGCCTGGAGGAAGACAGGGGTTAATTCACCCCTCCACTTT.

The chain employs TRBV7-9 and TRBJ2-7; 8 bases fit TRBD1. Trimming took 2 bases from V and 0 from J; bases not matched to a gene: 12. The CDR3 has 18 residues. CDR1 is SEHNR, CDR2 FQNEAQ, per germline (reference sequence). The CDR3 DNA follows: TGTGCCAGCAGCTTACGAGTATCTAGAGACAGGGGCTCCTACGAGCAGTACTTC. It is translated as CASSLRVSRDRGSYEQYF.

The rearrangement joins TRBV2 to TRBJ1-1, with 8 bases that match TRBD1. The J segment lost 2 bases and the V segment lost 6 bases, leaving 5 bases of the junction unmatched. The CDR3 has 14 amino acids. Germline CDR1 is SNHLY and CDR2 is FYNNEI. The CDR3, as DNA: TGTGCCAGCAGGAGGGACAGGAGAAACACTGAAGCTTTCTTT. It yields the protein CASRRDRRNTEAFF.

The chain links TRBV10-3 to TRBJ1-2, with D maybe TRBD1 (5 bases). The CDR3 loop spans 11 amino acids. The germline V gene has CDR1 ENHRY and CDR2 SYGVKD. V was shortened by 6 bases and J by 6 bases, with 8 bases between the two germline ends. The CDR3 is CAIRGGDGYTF. As DNA, the CDR3 is TGTGCCATCAGGGGGGGGGATGGCTACACCTTC.

Comments on this clone: Germline and junction disagree at one end, which may indicate a read error. The V and J genes are TRBV4-2 and TRBJ2-5; 8 nucleotides line up with TRBD2. Germline assignment: CDR1 LGHNA and CDR2 YNFKEQ. This CDR3 contains 17 residues. The CDR3 reads CASTQGGTIGGAETQYF. CDR3 nucleotides: TGTGCCAGCACCCAAGGGGGGACTATCGGGGGGGCGGAGACCCAGTACTTC.

The chain couples TRBV2 to TRBJ2-1, with 10 bases lining up with TRBD2. The CDR3 length is 16 residues. V lost 7 bases, J lost 2 bases, and 8 bases stayed unmatched. Germline loops: CDR1 SNHLY, CDR2 FYNNEI. CDR3: CASKEGLAGAYNEQFF. CDR3 sequence (DNA): TGTGCCAGCAAAGAGGGCCTAGCGGGGGCCTACAATGAGCAGTTCTTC.

The chain is built from TRBV10-3 and TRBJ2-1, with 13 nucleotides matching TRBD2. Germline assignment: CDR1 ENHRY and CDR2 SYGVKD. This CDR3 comprises 16 residues. Losses at the gene ends were 7 bases for V and 9 bases for J; bases not matched to a gene: 12. The CDR3 DNA is TGTGCCATCACCCAACATACTAGCGGGGGGGCTGGTGAGCAGTTCTTC. Translated, it gives CAITQHTSGGAGEQFF.

The genes are TRBV4-1 and TRBJ2-3, with 11 bases matching TRBD2. V dropped 4 bases and J dropped 15; count of bases not matched to a gene: 12. Germline loops: CDR1 MGHRA, CDR2 YSYEKL. CDR3 length: 14 residues. The chain's CDR3 is CASSPRLAGGIGYF. In DNA, the CDR3 is TGCGCCAGCAGCCCACGTCTAGCGGGGGGAATCGGCTATTTT.

The rearrangement joins TRBV27 to TRBJ1-6, with a tentative D call TRBD1 (6 bases). The CDR3 length is 18 residues. V was cut by 5 bases and J by 0 bases, with 17 bases left in between. The germline gives CDR1 MNHEY, CDR2 SMNVEV (reference sequence). Here the CDR3 DNA reads TGTGCCAGCAGTACTCGGACAGCGAGGAGCTCCTATAATTCACCCCTCCACTTT. Its translation is CASSTRTARSSYNSPLHF.

V is TRBV28 and J is TRBJ1-1; TRBD1 matches 8 bases. Germline lookup yields CDR1 MDHEN and CDR2 SYDVKM. This CDR3 is built from 16 residues. V shed 3 bases, J shed 0 bases, and the junction held 6 bases outside the gene matches. DNA for the CDR3: TGTGCCAGCAGTTTGAGGACAGGGACCATGAACACTGAAGCTTTCTTT. Translating gives CASSLRTGTMNTEAFF.

This clone was seen more than once but under ten times. The V call is TRBV11-2, the J call TRBJ1-3, with D possibly being TRBD1 (6 bases). This CDR3 has 14 residues. Trimming stripped 5 bases from V and 4 bases from J, with 12 bases between. Germline loops: CDR1 SGHAT, CDR2 FQNNGV. The CDR3 loop reads CASSRGGQGNTIYF. CDR3 DNA sequence: TGTGCCAGCAGCCGCGGGGGGCAAGGAAACACCATATATTTT.

The chain is built from TRBV7-2 and TRBJ1-4; D not certain. Trimming took off 5 bases at V and 10 bases at J, with 14 bases between the two ends. Germline CDR1 is SGHTA and CDR2 is FQGNSA. The CDR3 is 13 amino acids. The CDR3 sequence: CASSPGGQGKLFF. As DNA, the CDR3 is TGTGCCAGCAGCCCAGGAGGGCAAGGAAAACTGTTTTTT.

This clone was counted a few times. The chain couples TRBV7-9 to TRBJ1-2, with D perhaps TRBD1 (6 bases). The V gene's germline CDR1 is SEHNR and CDR2 FQNEAQ (reference sequence). The CDR3 sequence is 13 residues long. V gave up 5 bases and J gave up 6 bases, with 13 bases separating them. Here the CDR3 DNA reads TGTGCCAGCAGCCCATGGACAGAGGATGGCTACACCTTC. Translated: CASSPWTEDGYTF. The variable domain in full, with the rest retrieved from reference TRBV7-9 and TRBJ1-2, is DTGVSQNPRHKITKRGQNVTFRCDPISEHNRLYWYRQTLGQGPEFLTYFQNEAQLEKSRLLSDRFSAERPKGSFSTLEIQRTEQGDSAMYLCASSPWTEDGYTFGSGTRLTVV.

A word on this clone: Other nucleotide sequences in the sample specify the same CDR3. The rearrangement joins TRBV29-1 to TRBJ1-1, with no clear D. Trimming took 4 bases from V and 0 from J, leaving 9 bases between them. The CDR3 contains 13 residues. Germline V gives CDR1 SQVTM, CDR2 ANQGSEA. The chain's CDR3 is CSVGSQMNTEAFF. The CDR3 nucleotides read TGCAGCGTTGGCTCTCAGATGAACACTGAAGCTTTCTTT.